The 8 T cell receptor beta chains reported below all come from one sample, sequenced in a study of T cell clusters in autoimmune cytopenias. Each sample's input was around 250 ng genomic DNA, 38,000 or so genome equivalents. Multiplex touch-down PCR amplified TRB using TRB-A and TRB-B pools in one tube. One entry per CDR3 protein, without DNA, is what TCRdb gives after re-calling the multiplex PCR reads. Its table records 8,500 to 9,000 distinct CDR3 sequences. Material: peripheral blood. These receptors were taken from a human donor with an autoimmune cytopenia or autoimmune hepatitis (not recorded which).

The CDR3 spells CASSRTELNTEAFF. The chain is built from TRBV5-5 and TRBJ1-1. The CDR3 is 14 amino acids. Germline V lookup: CDR1 SGHKS, CDR2 YYEKEE (reference sequence).

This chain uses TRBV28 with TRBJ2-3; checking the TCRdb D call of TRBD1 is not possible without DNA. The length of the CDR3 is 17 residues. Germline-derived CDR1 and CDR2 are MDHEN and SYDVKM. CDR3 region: CASSLLGRGLSTDTQYF.

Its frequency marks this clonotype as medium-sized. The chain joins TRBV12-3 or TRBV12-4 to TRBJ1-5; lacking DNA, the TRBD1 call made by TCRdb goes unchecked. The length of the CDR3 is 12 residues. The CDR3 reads CASSDRVQPQHF.

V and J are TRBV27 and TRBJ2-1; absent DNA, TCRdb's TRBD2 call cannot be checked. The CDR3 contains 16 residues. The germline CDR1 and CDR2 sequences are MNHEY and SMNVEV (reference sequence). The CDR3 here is CASSSISGVSYNEQFF.

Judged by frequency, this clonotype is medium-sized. The CDR3 here is CASSLAQVNAEAFF. This chain links TRBV11-1 with TRBJ1-1. CDR1 and CDR2 from the germline V gene are SGHAT and FQDESV (reference sequence). The CDR3 has 14 residues.

The CDR3 reads CRARLAGVSNEQFF. The genes are TRBV20-1 and TRBJ2-1; TCRdb's assignment of TRBD2 cannot be checked, as there is no DNA. This CDR3 is built from 14 residues. Looked up from germline, CDR1 is DFQATT and CDR2 is SNEGSKA (reference sequence).

The CDR3 reads CASSSDTYEQYF. V and J are TRBV5-6 and TRBJ2-7. CDR1 and CDR2 from the germline V gene are SGHDT and YYEEEE. This CDR3 has 12 residues.

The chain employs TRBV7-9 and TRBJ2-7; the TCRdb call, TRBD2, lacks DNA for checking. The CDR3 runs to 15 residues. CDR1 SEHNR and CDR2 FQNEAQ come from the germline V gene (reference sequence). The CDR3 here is CASSLAGFRRDDQYF.